This T cell receptor beta chain comes out of a study of vaccination effects on CD4 cells after COVID-19. With the ViraFEST assay, the study expanded antigen-specific CD4+ T cells using viral peptide pools, then sequenced them. CD4+ T cells were isolated after around ten days of culture. The healthy vaccine recipients, who had no prior SARS-CoV-2 infection, showed negative nucleocapsid antibodies. Trimming shortened V by 3 bases and J by 6 bases, and 6 bases separated the two germline ends. This CDR3 spans 12 amino acids. CDR1 is LGHNA, CDR2 YNFKEQ, per germline. About this clone: No antigen is known for it.

The protocol was immunoSEQ multiplex PCR, while the TCRdb copy is restricted to in-frame clones and leaves out a portion. The table lists approximately 70,000 clones, 65% to 85% of them singletons. V gene TRBV4-2 combines with J gene TRBJ2-4; D unclear. The specimen was CD4+ T cells from PBMCs cultured with HCoV-NL63 spike peptides, collected before COVID-19 vaccination. The receptor was isolated from a human donor who received a COVID-19 vaccine. The CDR3 sequence is CASSHLGNIQYF. CDR3 bases: TGTGCCAGCAGCCATCTGGGAAACATTCAGTACTTC.